The 15 T cell receptor beta chains below come from one sample, sequenced in a study of blood T cells in healthy people across ages. A second PCR of roughly 7 to 11 cycles used a sample-barcoded 5' primer and a J-beta primer mix. From the 5' RACE reads, TCRdb called clonotypes with MiXCR, one entry per CDR3 protein. Among roughly 830,000 distinct CDR3 sequences listed, about 62% were seen once. Sequencing used blood. These receptors were collected from a man between 25 and 39 years old in good health.

The chain combines TRBV7-3 with TRBJ2-1, with 12 bases lining up with TRBD2. Losses at the gene ends were 5 bases for V and 4 bases for J; bases not matched to a gene: 6. This CDR3 region has 16 residues. The germline V gene has CDR1 SGHTA and CDR2 FQGTGA. CDR3 residues: CASSPITSGGYNEQFF. The DNA of the CDR3 is TGTGCCAGCAGCCCGATAACTAGCGGGGGGTACAATGAGCAGTTCTTC.

Of note for this clonotype: One junction end disagrees with the germline gene, perhaps due to a read error. The chain has TRBV6-6 and TRBJ1-5; possible D gene TRBD1, 6 bases. Germline-derived CDR1 and CDR2 are MNHNY and SVGAGI (reference sequence). The CDR3 has 15 amino acids. CDR3 sequence (DNA): TGTGCCGGCAGTTTGCAAAACGCAGGGGATCAGCCCCAGCATTTT. Its translation is CAGSLQNAGDQPQHF.

The table lists this clonotype with a few counts. The J gene is TRBJ2-7, the V gene TRBV3-1; 13 bases line up with TRBD2. The V segment lost 4 bases and the J segment 5 bases; nucleotides outside the gene matches: 5. Germline-derived CDR1 and CDR2 are LGHDT and YNNKEL (reference sequence). The CDR3 consists of 15 residues. The chain's CDR3 is CASSPRTSGGDEQYF. Here the CDR3 DNA reads TGTGCCAGCAGCCCCCGGACTAGCGGGGGTGACGAGCAGTACTTC.

This chain joins TRBV6-6 and TRBJ2-3, with 7 bases that match TRBD1. This CDR3 is 16 amino acids long. V was clipped by 5 bases and J by 2 bases; unmatched bases: 10. The germline CDR1 and CDR2 sequences are MNHNY and SVGAGI (reference sequence). CDR3 amino acids: CASSTTPGQFTDTQYF. DNA of the CDR3: TGTGCCAGCAGTACTACCCCGGGACAGTTCACAGATACGCAGTATTTT.

The chain uses TRBV13 and TRBJ1-4; 9 positions match TRBD1. The CDR3 runs to 15 residues. V dropped 4 bases and J dropped 7; count of bases not matched to a gene: 7. CDR1 is PRHDT and CDR2 is FYEKMQ in the germline V gene (reference sequence). The CDR3 region is CASSYSGTGSEKLFF. DNA of the CDR3: TGTGCCAGCAGCTATTCCGGGACAGGGAGTGAAAAACTGTTTTTT.

V gene TRBV7-7 combines with J gene TRBJ1-4; D is possibly TRBD1 (5 bases). Germline CDR1 is SSHAT and CDR2 is FNYEAQ (reference sequence). This CDR3 contains 15 residues. V was pared by 5 bases and J by 3 bases, with 13 bases between. CDR3 nucleotides: TGTGCCAGCAGCCCAGAGGCGGGGGCTAATGAAAAACTGTTTTTT. It encodes CASSPEAGANEKLFF. Looking up the rest from reference TRBV7-7 and TRBJ1-4 gives the full variable domain: GAGVSQSPRYKVTKRGQDVTLRCDPISSHATLYWYQQALGQGPEFLTYFNYEAQPDKSGLPSDRFSAERPEGSISTLTIQRTEQRDSAMYRCASSPEAGANEKLFFGSGTQLSVL.

This clonotype appeared a few times. J is TRBJ2-6 and V is TRBV2; D unresolved. The CDR3 totals 15 residues. The germline gives CDR1 SNHLY, CDR2 FYNNEI. V was pared by 4 bases and J by 0 bases, with 7 bases between. The CDR3 region has the DNA TGTGCCAGCAGTGGACGGGCCTCTGGGGCCAACGTCCTGACTTTC. Protein product: CASSGRASGANVLTF.

The V and J genes are TRBV28 and TRBJ1-1; D unclear. The V end was cut by 9 bases, the J end by 0 bases, with 11 bases between. The CDR3 is 13 residues long. Looked up from germline, CDR1 is MDHEN and CDR2 is SYDVKM. The CDR3 loop is CASRPSLNTEAFF. The CDR3 bases are TGTGCCAGTCGTCCATCCTTGAACACTGAAGCTTTCTTT.

This clonotype showed up just a few times. The rearrangement joins TRBV4-3 to TRBJ2-3, with D perhaps being TRBD1 or TRBD2 (5 bases each). Germline V gene lookup returns CDR1 LGHNA and CDR2 YSLEER. V lost 0 bases to trimming and J lost 4 bases, with 14 bases between them. The CDR3 runs to 16 residues. The CDR3 DNA follows: TGCGCCAGCAGCCAAGATGGGGGTCCCGGACCAGATACGCAGTATTTT. Translating it yields CASSQDGGPGPDTQYF.

DNA of the CDR3: TGTGCCGATGGGCCAGGGGGAGGAGAAAAACTGTTTTTT. The encoded protein is CADGPGGGEKLFF. J is TRBJ1-4 and V is TRBV2, with 7 bases identical to TRBD1. V shed 11 bases and J 8 bases; nucleotides not matched to a gene: 11. The CDR3 is 13 residues long. Germline V lookup: CDR1 SNHLY, CDR2 FYNNEI. Looking up the rest from reference TRBV2 and TRBJ1-4 gives the full variable domain: EPEVTQTPSHQVTQMGQEVILRCVPISNHLYFYWYRQILGQKVEFLVSFYNNEISEKSEIFDDQFSVERPDGSNFTLKIRSTKLEDSAMYFCADGPGGGEKLFFGSGTQLSVL.

In its sample, this clonotype was seen a few times. The V gene is TRBV12-3 or TRBV12-4, the J gene TRBJ1-2; 10 bases align to TRBD1. The CDR3 length is 15 residues. Unmatched junction bases numbered 5, after V lost 6 bases and J lost 1 base. The CDR3 coding sequence is TGTGCCAGCAGACCTCGGACAGGGGGTAACTATGGCTACACCTTC. Protein: CASRPRTGGNYGYTF.

The V gene is TRBV6-2 or TRBV6-3, the J gene TRBJ2-3; TRBD1 aligns across 8 bases. The ends lost 9 bases at V and 7 bases at J; junction bases unmatched: 12. CDR1 and CDR2 from the germline V gene are MNHEY and SVGEGT. This CDR3 spans 14 amino acids. The CDR3 reads CASRPGTGYHTQYF. The CDR3 nucleotides are TGTGCCAGTCGCCCAGGGACAGGCTACCATACGCAGTATTTT.

The chain is built from TRBV20-1 and TRBJ2-5, with 10 bases lining up with TRBD2. From germline, CDR1 is DFQATT and CDR2 SNEGSKA (reference sequence). The CDR3 is 13 amino acids. Trimming removed 6 bases from V and 4 bases from J; junction bases left unmatched: 5. The CDR3 region is CSALSSGRETQYF. DNA for the CDR3: TGCAGTGCGCTCTCTAGCGGGAGAGAGACCCAGTACTTC.

The genes are TRBV12-3 or TRBV12-4 and TRBJ2-1; D gene uncertain. Trimming removed 4 bases from V and 10 bases from J, with 11 bases in between. The CDR3 is 12 residues long. As DNA, the CDR3 is TGTGCCAGCAGTTGGCCGGCGGAAGAGCAGTTCTTC. Its translation: CASSWPAEEQFF.

The CDR3 nucleotides read TGCAGTGCTAGAATGGATTATAGCAATCAGCCCCAGCATTTT. It specifies CSARMDYSNQPQHF. The genes are TRBV20-1 and TRBJ1-5; D not resolved. CDR1 is DFQATT and CDR2 is SNEGSKA in the germline V gene (reference sequence). Trimming took 2 bases from V and 0 from J, leaving 8 bases between them. This CDR3 region has 14 residues.